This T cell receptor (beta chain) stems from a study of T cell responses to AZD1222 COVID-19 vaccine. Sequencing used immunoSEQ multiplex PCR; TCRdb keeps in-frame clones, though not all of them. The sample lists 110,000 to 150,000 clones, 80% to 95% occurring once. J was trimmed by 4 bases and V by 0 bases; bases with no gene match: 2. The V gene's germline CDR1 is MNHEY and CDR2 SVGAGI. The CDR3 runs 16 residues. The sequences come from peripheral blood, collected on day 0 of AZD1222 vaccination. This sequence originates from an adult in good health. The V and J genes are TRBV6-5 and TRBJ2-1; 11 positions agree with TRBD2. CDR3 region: CASSYSGTSGYNEQFF. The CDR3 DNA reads TGTGCCAGCAGTTACTCCGGGACTAGCGGATACAATGAGCAGTTCTTC.